The text below deals with one TCR beta chain. What this receptor recognizes is not known. One base away there is no much larger clone; base qualities are not given. This record belongs to a study of cytomegalovirus exposure and HLA in healthy donors (dated by TCRdb to the late 2010s). Background on the whole study: An earlier analysis of some 600 of the donors reported approximately 260 Gb of sequence data and 100 million to 120 million unique TCR beta sequences obtained from about 170 million T cells. In addition to the first cohort of hundreds of subjects, a separate validation cohort of approximately 130 different subjects was used. All discovery cohort repertoires had been generated on a single sequencing platform. In a later analysis, previously published TCR beta repertoires from about 640 donors were re-analyzed and high-resolution HLA genotyping was added so that TCR occurrence patterns could be studied. The T cell repertoires of some 670 subjects were profiled by immunosequencing and related to cytomegalovirus serostatus. The number of typed donors differed by locus: 629-630 for A, B, C, DRB1 and DQB1; 522 for DQA1; 600 to 610 for DPA1; and some 470 for DPB1. In a later genetic analysis, genome-wide SNP genotypes for about 65% of the 666 donors were used, and that subset was treated as a discovery cohort. Around 320 gigabases of sequencing data and approximately 80 million unique TCR sequences were included in an early release covering several hundred HLA-typed donors. Among 350 to 400 genotyped donors of the cohort, an average of around 240,000 unique TCR beta nucleotide sequences were sequenced per donor, roughly 20% of them non-productive. A handful of DR-DQ haplotypes were handled as single units for association and clustering because linkage in the cohort was strong. Among the roughly 400 genotyped donors, 75% to 90% belonged to the genetic ancestry cluster associated with self-reported Caucasian donors. Rather than drawing on any new phenotypic data, the later analysis identified candidate immune exposures from TCR beta sequences and the way those sequences occurred across donors. The study aimed to test whether signatures of past pathogen exposure could be identified by cataloging public T cell receptors. Donor age, sex, ethnicity and CMV serostatus were compiled alongside the repertoire data. High-throughput TCR immunosequencing, statistical association of individual TCRs with disease status, and machine learning were combined to predict cytomegalovirus infection status. HLA typing covered class I and class II loci at four-digit resolution. An earlier analysis of approximately 630 of the donors applied high-throughput TCR beta sequencing to assess whether each TCR beta V gene segment acted as functional or pseudogenic.

Here is what the overall study found, with its caveats: Some IMGT-functional V segments, including TRBV6-2 and TRBV6-3, could not be distinguished by the 87-base-pair reads and were therefore excluded. In an earlier analysis of about 600 of the donors, most TCR beta V segments appeared in productive rearrangements about 87% or about 30% of the time, broadly matching IMGT annotations. The authors suggested that the approach could potentially be extended to other disease states and immunological phenotypes. A further reported finding was that TCR beta sequences accurately predicted the HLA-A and HLA-B alleles for most subjects in the first cohort. Because some donors lacked HLA typing at each locus, the association tests relied only on the typed subset. The classifier was reported to diagnose cytomegalovirus status with high specificity and sensitivity in both the original cohort and the validation cohort. A later analysis found that TCR association rates varied across HLA loci, with DRB1 alleles showing the most associated TCRs and HLA-C alleles the fewest. Linkage disequilibrium might explain the correlated functional status among segregating V segments, but an unknown experimental factor could not be ruled out. A total of about 150 TCR beta chains were listed by the study as associated with cytomegalovirus. Presence/absence analyses assumed roughly uniform sequencing depth across donors, an assumption that may not hold. Compared with equally common non-associated chains, HLA-associated TCR beta chains in a later analysis were more clonally expanded and had lower generation probabilities. For the cohort, immune exposure information was limited to CMV serostatus. A later analysis associated approximately 17,000 TCR beta sequences with specific HLA alleles at a false discovery rate of 0.05. Several of the top co-occurrence clusters appeared to be linked to parvovirus B19, influenza, CMV and Epstein-Barr virus, according to a later analysis. The sequencing pipeline was judged likely to have produced a cluster of highly shared sequence variants as a technical artifact. Most TCR sequences were seen in very few donors, while some public TCRs were found in many individuals. According to a later genetic analysis, donors in an Asian-associated ancestry cluster had fewer N-insertions in productive TCRs than the approximately 670-donor mean. Because counts were too low, seventeen rarely observed V segments, including chromosome 9 orphons, were excluded from the earlier analysis of several hundred of the donors. Assigning TCR associations to individual alleles was difficult when HLA alleles, especially DR and DQ, strongly co-occurred. A later genetic analysis associated a missense DCLRE1C variant with V-gene and J-gene trimming of TCR beta chains, and an independent cohort replicated the association. A later analysis found that most CMV-associated TCR beta chains appeared HLA-restricted, with HLA associations seemingly driven largely by CMV exposure. In vitro tests confirmed that a few of the cytomegalovirus-associated TCR beta chains recognize cytomegalovirus antigens. In this cohort, only TCR beta chains were sequenced, and detectable features were limited by the absence of alpha or paired-chain data.

The CDR3, cysteine through phenylalanine, is 16 amino acids long. Only the CDR3 part of the read is kept: 48 bases, read in frame from the first base. CDR1 is given as MDHEN and CDR2 as SYDVKM, both from the germline V gene. V is cut back by 5 bases and J by 6 bases, with 15 bases in the junction unmatched. Preparation of the library involved the immunoSEQ multiplex PCR assay. The multiplex PCR relied on a mix of 60 forward primers for TCR Vbeta segments and 13 reverse primers for TCR Jbeta segments. The CDR3 region of rearranged TCR beta genes was amplified from genomic DNA with a multiplex PCR assay. On the Illumina HiSeq System, the amplified TCR beta libraries were sequenced as 87-base-pair reads. As for how the authors treated the data: Across the 700 or so repertoires, a later analysis counted 80 million or so unique TCR beta chains, some 11 million of which were shared by at least two donors. Raw reads were error-corrected and collapsed into unique sequences with a nearest-neighbor algorithm that merged closely related sequences to remove PCR and sequencing errors. Alignment of CDR3 sequences to IMGT reference sequences was used to assign V, D and J gene segments. For a sequence to be retained, a match of at least six nucleotides was required to both a V gene segment and a J gene segment. A rearrangement was called productive if the CDR3 had no stop codons and remained in frame with V and J, and every other rearrangement was called non-productive. CDR3 was defined according to IMGT convention as the region running from the second conserved V-encoded cysteine to the conserved J-encoded phenylalanine. Sequences without an unambiguous match to a single V gene segment were excluded from the earlier analysis of a few hundred of the donors. An earlier analysis of approximately 590 of the donors called V segments functional above 56.7% productive rearrangements and segregating when the between-donor standard deviation exceeded 5%. A statistical classification framework was developed to diagnose cytomegalovirus status using the catalog of TCR beta chain sequences. In a later analysis, V and J genes were assigned by comparing TCR nucleotide sequences against IMGT/GENE-DB human TR gene sequences. The TCRdist pipeline was used in a later analysis to assign CDR3 sequences and most-parsimonious VDJ recombination scenarios. In a later analysis, every TCR beta chain was defined by the combination of its CDR3 amino acid sequence and its V-gene family, and reads without a unique V-gene family were dropped. A later analysis removed roughly 590 highly shared, low-generation-probability nucleotide sequences to deal with suspected cross-contamination and a sequencing artifact. A later analysis calculated a clonal expansion index for each public chain from normalized within-repertoire ranks of inferred template counts. In a later analysis, generation probabilities were computed using a VDJ recombination model fitted to out-of-frame rearrangements, and the results were checked against IGoR. A later analysis scored TCR-TCR, TCR-HLA and TCR-CMV co-occurrence with hypergeometric tests, applying a repertoire-size bias correction to TCR pairs. False discovery rates were estimated in a later analysis by permuting HLA or CMV assignments 20 times. In a later analysis, co-occurring TCRs were grouped with DBSCAN, and TCRdist sequence similarity was added when clustering was performed within HLA-allele-positive subsets. Repertoires with fewer than 30,000 or more than 120,000 public chains were left out of co-occurrence clustering, as were about five repertoires with anomalous nucleotide sharing. What TCRdb holds here is the immuneACCESS table cut down to in-frame rearrangements. Part of the clones is not present; checked against another copy, under half of the missing clones reflect an unresolved V gene, and the others are unexplained. V, J and clone size reflect that table, while D and trimming were determined from the DNA. The sample records 180,000 or so clones, 70% to 85% of which are singletons. The top ten constitute around 3.5% of the sample.

In total, approximately 700 healthy bone marrow donors made up the cohort. At the time of sampling, all cohort members were nominally healthy, though unrecorded immune exposures were likely present. The donor tested CMV seropositive and was one of the 289 seropositive cohort members. A peripheral blood sample was collected from each donor, and TCR beta sequencing was performed on peripheral blood mononuclear cells. Genomic DNA was extracted from the blood cell samples with the Qiagen DNeasy Blood Extraction Kit. This clonotype was obtained from an older woman in good health and CMV-seropositive. Recombination linked TRBV28 to TRBJ2-7, with 8 bases aligning to TRBD1. Specimen: PBMCs. The CDR3 region has the sequence CASSRRGPGITTEQYF. The base sequence is TGTGCCAGCAGTCGCAGGGGGCCCGGCATCACGACCGAGCAGTACTTC.